The clone carrying this TCR beta chain was seen a handful of times. TCRdb re-called the 5' RACE reads with MiXCR, one entry per CDR3 protein. The sample shows about 340,000 distinct CDR3 sequences, about 14% of them seen only once. The data originate from a study of CD8 T cells in ankylosing spondylitis. This TCR was sampled from a male donor with ankylosing spondylitis or in good health (not recorded which). Input material: blood, either unsorted or a sorted T cell fraction (not recorded which).

Here the CDR3 reads CASSLTPTGRAEAFF. The CDR3 coding sequence is TGTGCCAGCAGCCTTACCCCGACAGGGCGGGCTGAAGCTTTCTTT. The chain carries TRBV5-6 and TRBJ1-1, with TRBD1 matching over 7 bases. Germline V lookup: CDR1 SGHDT, CDR2 YYEEEE. With V trimmed by 4 bases and J by 6 bases, 12 bases remained unmatched. The CDR3 is 15 amino acids.